This T cell receptor beta chain was found in a study of regulatory T cells in long-lasting Graves disease. For the study at large: Persistent Graves' disease required over 5 years of antithyroid drugs and positive TSH receptor antibodies.

Noted time point: persistent/refractory GD, antithyroid drugs over 5 years with positive TRAb. With RNA extracted from PBMCs as input, the TCR library was made. Trimming shortened V by 3 bases and J by 4 bases, and 24 bases separated the two germline ends. This CDR3 comprises 18 residues. To make TCR beta libraries, researchers used iRepertoire HTBI primers and Arm-PCR of CDR3 regions. From the multiplex PCR reads, TCRdb called clonotypes with MiXCR, one entry per CDR3 protein. The sample has more than 300,000 distinct CDR3 sequences, approximately 25% seen once. This clonotype was counted many times.

This sequence was found in a woman aged 40 to 55 with Graves disease. Specimen: peripheral blood mononuclear cells (PBMCs), collected when the disease was refractory, from a patient treated with antithyroid drugs. The chain carries TRBV12-3 or TRBV12-4 and TRBJ1-1; possibly TRBD1 for D (5 bases). This CDR3 is CASSLPGLGNWGSTEAFF. The CDR3 DNA reads as TGTGCCAGCAGTTTGCCGGGACTGGGGAATTGGGGCAGCACTGAAGCTTTCTTT.